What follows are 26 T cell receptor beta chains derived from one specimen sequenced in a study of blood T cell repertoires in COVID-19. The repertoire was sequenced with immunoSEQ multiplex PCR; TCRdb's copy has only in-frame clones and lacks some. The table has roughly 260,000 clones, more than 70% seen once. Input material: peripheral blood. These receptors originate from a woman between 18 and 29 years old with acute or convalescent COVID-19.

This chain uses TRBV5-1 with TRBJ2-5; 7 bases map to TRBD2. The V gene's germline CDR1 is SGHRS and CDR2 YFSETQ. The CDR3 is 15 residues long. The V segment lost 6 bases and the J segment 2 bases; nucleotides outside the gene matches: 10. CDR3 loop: CASTILSGPQETQYF. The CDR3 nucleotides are TGCGCCAGCACCATCCTTAGCGGGCCACAAGAGACCCAGTACTTC. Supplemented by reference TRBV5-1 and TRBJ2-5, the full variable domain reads KAGVTQTPRYLIKTRGQQVTLSCSPISGHRSVSWYQQTPGQGLQFLFEYFSETQRNKGNFPGRFSGRQFSNSRSEMNVSTLELGDSALYLCASTILSGPQETQYFGPGTRLLVL.

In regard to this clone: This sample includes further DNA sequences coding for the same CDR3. The CDR3 loop reads CASSVGQGADYGYTF. The CDR3 DNA follows: TGTGCCAGCAGCGTAGGACAGGGGGCCGACTATGGCTACACCTTC. J is TRBJ1-2 and V is TRBV9; 10 bases are a match to TRBD1. J lost 3 bases, V lost 0 bases, and 2 bases had no gene match. CDR1 SGDLS and CDR2 YYNGEE come from the germline V gene. The CDR3 length is 15 residues.

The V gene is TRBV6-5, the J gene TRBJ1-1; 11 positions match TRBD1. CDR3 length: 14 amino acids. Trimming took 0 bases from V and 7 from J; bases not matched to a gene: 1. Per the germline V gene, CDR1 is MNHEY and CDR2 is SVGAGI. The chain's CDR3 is CASSYSGTGGEAFF. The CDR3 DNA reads TGTGCCAGCAGTTACTCCGGGACAGGGGGTGAAGCTTTCTTT.

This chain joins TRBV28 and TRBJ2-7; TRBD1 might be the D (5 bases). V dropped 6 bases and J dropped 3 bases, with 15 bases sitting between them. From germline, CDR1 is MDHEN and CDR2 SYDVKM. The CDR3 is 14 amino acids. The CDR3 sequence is CASSTIGVYYEQYF. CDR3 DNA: TGTGCCAGCAGCACAATAGGGGTTTACTACGAGCAGTACTTC.

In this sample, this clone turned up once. CDR3 nucleotides: TGTGCCAGTAGCCCGGGGCTTGAGGGGGCGGGTCAGCCCCAGCATTTT. This codes for CASSPGLEGAGQPQHF. This sequence joins TRBV19 and TRBJ1-5; TRBD1 agrees at 7 bases. CDR1 is LNHDA, CDR2 SQIVND, per germline (reference sequence). The J segment lost 6 bases and the V segment lost 6 bases, leaving 14 bases of the junction unmatched. The CDR3 loop spans 16 amino acids.

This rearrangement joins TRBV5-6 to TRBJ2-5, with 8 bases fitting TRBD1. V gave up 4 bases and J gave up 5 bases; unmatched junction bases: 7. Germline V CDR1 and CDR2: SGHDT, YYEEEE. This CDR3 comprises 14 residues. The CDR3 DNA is TGTGCCAGCAGCAGGAGGACAGGGTGGGAGACCCAGTACTTC. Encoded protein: CASSRRTGWETQYF.

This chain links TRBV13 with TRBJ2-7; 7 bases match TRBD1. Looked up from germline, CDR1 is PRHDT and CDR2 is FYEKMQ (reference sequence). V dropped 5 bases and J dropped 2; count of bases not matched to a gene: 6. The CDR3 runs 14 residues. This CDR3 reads CASSPWDSTYEQYF. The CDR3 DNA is TGTGCCAGCAGCCCTTGGGACAGCACCTACGAGCAGTACTTC.

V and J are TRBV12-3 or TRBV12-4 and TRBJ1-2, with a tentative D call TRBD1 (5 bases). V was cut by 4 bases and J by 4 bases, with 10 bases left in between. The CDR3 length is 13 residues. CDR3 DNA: TGTGCCAGCAGTTCCCGACAGCTCTATGGCTACACCTTC. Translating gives CASSSRQLYGYTF.

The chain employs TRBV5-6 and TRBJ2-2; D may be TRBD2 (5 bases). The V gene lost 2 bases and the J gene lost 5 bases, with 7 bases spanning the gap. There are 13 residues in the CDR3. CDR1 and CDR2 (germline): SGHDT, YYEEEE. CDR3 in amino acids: CASSLGLTGELFF. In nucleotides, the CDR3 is TGTGCCAGCAGCTTAGGACTGACCGGGGAGCTGTTTTTT.

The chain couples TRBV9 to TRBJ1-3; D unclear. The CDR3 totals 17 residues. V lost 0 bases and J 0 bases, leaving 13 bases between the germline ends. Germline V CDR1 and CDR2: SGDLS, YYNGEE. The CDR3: CASSVGFTDLSGNTIYF. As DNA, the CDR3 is TGTGCCAGCAGCGTAGGATTTACAGACCTCTCTGGAAACACCATATATTTT.

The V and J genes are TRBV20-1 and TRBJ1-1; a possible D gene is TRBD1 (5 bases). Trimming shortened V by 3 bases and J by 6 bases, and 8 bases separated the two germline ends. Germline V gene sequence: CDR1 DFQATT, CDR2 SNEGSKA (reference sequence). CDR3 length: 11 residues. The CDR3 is CSASKGAEAFF. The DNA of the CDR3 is TGCAGTGCTAGTAAAGGGGCTGAAGCTTTCTTT.

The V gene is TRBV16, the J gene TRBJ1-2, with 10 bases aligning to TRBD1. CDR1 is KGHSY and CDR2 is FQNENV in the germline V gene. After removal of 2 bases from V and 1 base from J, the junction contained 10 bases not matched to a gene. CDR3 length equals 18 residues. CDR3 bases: TGTGCCAGCAGCCAACGTTGGGGACAGGGGTACGTTAACTATGGCTACACCTTC. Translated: CASSQRWGQGYVNYGYTF.

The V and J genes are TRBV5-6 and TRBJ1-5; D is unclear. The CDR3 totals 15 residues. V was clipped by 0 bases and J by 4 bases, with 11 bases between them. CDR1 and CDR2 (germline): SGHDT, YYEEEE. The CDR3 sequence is CASSLGWHGNQPQHF. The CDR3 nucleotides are TGTGCCAGCAGCTTGGGGTGGCACGGGAATCAGCCCCAGCATTTT.

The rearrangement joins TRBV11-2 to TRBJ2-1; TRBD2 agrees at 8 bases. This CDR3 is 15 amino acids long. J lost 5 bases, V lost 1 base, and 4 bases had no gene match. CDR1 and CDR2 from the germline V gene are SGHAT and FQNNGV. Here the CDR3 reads CASSLGTSWDNEQFF. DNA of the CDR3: TGTGCCAGCAGCTTAGGGACTAGCTGGGACAATGAGCAGTTCTTC. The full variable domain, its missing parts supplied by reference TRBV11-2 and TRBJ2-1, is EAGVAQSPRYKIIEKRQSVAFWCNPISGHATLYWYQQILGQGPKLLIQFQNNGVVDDSQLPKDRFSAERLKGVDSTLKIQPAKLEDSAVYLCASSLGTSWDNEQFFGPGTRLTVL.

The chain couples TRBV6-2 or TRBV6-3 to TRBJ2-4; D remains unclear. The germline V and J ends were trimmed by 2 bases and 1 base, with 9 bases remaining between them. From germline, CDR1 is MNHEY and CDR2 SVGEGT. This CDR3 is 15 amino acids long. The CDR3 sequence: CASSYRYVAKNIQYF. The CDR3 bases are TGTGCCAGCAGTTACCGCTACGTGGCCAAAAACATTCAGTACTTC.

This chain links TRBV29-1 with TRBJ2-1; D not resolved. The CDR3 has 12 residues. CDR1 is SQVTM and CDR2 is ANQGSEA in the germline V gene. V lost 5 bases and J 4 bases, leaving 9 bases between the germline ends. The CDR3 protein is CSVRLTYNEQFF. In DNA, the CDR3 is TGCAGCGTTCGTTTAACTTACAATGAGCAGTTCTTC.

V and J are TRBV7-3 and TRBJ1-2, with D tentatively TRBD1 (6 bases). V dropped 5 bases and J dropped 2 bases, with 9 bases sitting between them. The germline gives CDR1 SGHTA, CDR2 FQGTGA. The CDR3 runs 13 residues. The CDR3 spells CASSQGQNYGYTF. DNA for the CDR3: TGTGCCAGCAGCCAAGGACAGAACTATGGCTACACCTTC.

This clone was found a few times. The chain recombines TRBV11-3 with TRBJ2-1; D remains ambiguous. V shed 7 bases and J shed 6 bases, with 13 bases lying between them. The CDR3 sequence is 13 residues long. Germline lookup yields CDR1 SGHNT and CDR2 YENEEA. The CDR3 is CASTSDGSNEQFF. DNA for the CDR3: TGTGCCAGCACTAGTGACGGCTCCAATGAGCAGTTCTTC.

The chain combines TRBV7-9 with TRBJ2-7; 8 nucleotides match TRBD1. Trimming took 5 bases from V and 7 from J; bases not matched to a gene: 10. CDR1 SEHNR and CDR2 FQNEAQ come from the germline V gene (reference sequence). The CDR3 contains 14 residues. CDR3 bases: TGTGCCAGCAGCCTCGGGACAGGTGATCGTGAGCAGTACTTC. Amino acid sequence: CASSLGTGDREQYF.

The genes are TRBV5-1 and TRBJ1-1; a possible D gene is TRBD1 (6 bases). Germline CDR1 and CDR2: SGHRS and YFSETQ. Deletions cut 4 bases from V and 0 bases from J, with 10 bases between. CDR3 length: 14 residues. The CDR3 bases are TGCGCCAGCAGCCCCGACAGGATGAACACTGAAGCTTTCTTT. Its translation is CASSPDRMNTEAFF.

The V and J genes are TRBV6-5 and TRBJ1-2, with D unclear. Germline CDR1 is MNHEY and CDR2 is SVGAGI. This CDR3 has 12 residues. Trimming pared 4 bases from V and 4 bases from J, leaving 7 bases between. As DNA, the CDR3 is TGTGCCAGCAGTTCAGAGGCCTATGGCTACACCTTC. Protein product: CASSSEAYGYTF.

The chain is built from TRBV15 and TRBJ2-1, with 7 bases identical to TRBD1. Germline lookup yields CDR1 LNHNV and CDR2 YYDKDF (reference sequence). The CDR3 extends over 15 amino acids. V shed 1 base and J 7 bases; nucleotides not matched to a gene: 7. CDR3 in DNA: TGTGCCACCAGCAGAGGAACAGGGGATTTGAATGAGCAGTTCTTC. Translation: CATSRGTGDLNEQFF.

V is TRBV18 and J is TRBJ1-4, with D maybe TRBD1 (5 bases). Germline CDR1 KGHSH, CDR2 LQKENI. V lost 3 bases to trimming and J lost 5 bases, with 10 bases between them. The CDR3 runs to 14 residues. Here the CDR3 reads CASSPATANEKLFF. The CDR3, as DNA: TGTGCCAGCTCACCCGCGACAGCGAATGAAAAACTGTTTTTT.

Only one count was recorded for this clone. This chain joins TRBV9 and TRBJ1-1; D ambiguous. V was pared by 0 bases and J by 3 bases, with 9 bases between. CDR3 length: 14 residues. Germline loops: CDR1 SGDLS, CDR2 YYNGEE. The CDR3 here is CASSVGGRDTEAFF. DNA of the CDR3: TGTGCCAGCAGCGTAGGAGGGAGGGACACTGAAGCTTTCTTT. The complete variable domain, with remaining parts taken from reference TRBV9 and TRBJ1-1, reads DSGVTQTPKHLITATGQRVTLRCSPRSGDLSVYWYQQSLDQGLQFLIQYYNGEERAKGNILERFSAQQFPDLHSELNLSSLELGDSALYFCASSVGGRDTEAFFGQGTRLTVV.

The CDR3: CASSRRGGDEQFF. CDR3 sequence (DNA): TGTGCCAGCAGTCGGAGGGGGGGCGATGAGCAGTTCTTC. The chain uses TRBV7-2 and TRBJ2-1, with a possible D match to TRBD2 (7 bases). The CDR3 runs 13 residues. The germline gives CDR1 SGHTA, CDR2 FQGNSA. Trimming stripped 6 bases from V and 8 bases from J, with 14 bases between.

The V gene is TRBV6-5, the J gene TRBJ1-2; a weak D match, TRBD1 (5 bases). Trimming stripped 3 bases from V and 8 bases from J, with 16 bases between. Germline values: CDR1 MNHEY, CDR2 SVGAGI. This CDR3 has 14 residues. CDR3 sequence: CASSYRPQGRGYTF. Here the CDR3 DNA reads TGTGCCAGCAGTTATCGCCCGCAGGGAAGAGGCTACACCTTC.